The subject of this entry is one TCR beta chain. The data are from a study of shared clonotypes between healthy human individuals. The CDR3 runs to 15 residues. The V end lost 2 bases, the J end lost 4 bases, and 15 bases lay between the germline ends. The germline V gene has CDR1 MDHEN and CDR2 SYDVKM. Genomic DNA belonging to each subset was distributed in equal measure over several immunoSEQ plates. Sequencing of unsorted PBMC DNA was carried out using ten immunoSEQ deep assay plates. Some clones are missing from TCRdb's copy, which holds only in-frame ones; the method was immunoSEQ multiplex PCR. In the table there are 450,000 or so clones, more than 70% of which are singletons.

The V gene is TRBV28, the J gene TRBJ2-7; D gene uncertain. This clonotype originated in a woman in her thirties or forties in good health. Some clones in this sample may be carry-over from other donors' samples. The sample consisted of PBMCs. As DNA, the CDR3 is TGTGCCAGCAGTTTAACACGGACCGCAGATTACGAGCAGTACTTC. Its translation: CASSLTRTADYEQYF.